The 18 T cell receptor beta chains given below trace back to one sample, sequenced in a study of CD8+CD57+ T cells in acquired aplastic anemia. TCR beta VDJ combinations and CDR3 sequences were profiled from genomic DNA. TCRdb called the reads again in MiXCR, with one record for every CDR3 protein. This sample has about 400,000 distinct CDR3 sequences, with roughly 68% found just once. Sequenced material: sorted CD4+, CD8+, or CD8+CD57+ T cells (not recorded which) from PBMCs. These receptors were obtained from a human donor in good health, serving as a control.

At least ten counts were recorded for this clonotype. CDR3 amino acids: CAISRKEYGYGYTF. CDR3 nucleotide sequence: TGTGCCATCAGCCGGAAGGAGTATGGCTATGGCTACACCTTC. V usage is TRBV10-3 and J usage is TRBJ1-2; no reliable D call. This CDR3 spans 14 amino acids. V was shortened by 6 bases and J by 4 bases, with 15 bases between the two germline ends. The germline V gene encodes CDR1 ENHRY and CDR2 SYGVKD.

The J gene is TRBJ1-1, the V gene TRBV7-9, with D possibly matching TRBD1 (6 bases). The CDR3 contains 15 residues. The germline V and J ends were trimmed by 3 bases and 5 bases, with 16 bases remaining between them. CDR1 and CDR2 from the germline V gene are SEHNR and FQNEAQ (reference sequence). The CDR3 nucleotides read TGTGCCAGCAGCTTGCCCGGAGAGAGGGGGACTGAAGCTTTCTTT. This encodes CASSLPGERGTEAFF.

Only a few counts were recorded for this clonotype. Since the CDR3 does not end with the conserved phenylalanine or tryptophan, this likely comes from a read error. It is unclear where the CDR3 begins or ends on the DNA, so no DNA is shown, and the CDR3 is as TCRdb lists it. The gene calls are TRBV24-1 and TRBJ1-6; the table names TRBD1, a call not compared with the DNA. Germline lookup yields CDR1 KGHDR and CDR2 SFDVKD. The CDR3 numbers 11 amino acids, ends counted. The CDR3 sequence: CATSESQGLRS.

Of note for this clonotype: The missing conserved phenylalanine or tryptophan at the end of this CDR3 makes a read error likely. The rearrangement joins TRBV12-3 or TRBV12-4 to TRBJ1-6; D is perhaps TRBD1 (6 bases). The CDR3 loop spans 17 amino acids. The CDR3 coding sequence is TGTGCCACCAGTGAACGCCCAGGGGCGGATAATAATTCACCCCTCCACCTT. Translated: CATSERPGADNNSPLHL.

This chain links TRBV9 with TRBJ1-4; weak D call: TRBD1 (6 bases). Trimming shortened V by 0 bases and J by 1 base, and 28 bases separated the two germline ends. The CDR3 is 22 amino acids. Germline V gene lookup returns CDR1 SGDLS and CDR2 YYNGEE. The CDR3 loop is CASSVGVGHSGLAGGTNEKLFF. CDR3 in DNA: TGTGCCAGCAGCGTAGGAGTGGGACACTCAGGACTAGCGGGGGGAACTAATGAAAAACTGTTTTTT.

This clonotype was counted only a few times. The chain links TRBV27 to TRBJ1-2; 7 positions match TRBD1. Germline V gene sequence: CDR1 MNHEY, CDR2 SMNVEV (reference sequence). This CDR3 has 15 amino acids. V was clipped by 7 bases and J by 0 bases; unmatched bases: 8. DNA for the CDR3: TGTGCCAGCACCCGGGACAGCCGAGCTAACTATGGCTACACCTTC. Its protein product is CASTRDSRANYGYTF.

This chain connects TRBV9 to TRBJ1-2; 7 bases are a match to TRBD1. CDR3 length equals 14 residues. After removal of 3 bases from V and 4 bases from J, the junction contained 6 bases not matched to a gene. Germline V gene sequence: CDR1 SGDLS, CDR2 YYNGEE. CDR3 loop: CASSARDSLYGYTF. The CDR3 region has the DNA TGTGCCAGCAGCGCAAGGGACAGCCTCTATGGCTACACCTTC.

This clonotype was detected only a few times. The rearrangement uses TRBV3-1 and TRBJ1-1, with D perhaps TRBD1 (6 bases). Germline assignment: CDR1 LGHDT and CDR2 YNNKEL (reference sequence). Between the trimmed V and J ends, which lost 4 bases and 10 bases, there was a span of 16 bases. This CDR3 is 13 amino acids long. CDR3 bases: TGTGCCAGCAGCCTTGGCGGACAGCGGGTAGCTTTCTTT. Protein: CASSLGGQRVAFF.

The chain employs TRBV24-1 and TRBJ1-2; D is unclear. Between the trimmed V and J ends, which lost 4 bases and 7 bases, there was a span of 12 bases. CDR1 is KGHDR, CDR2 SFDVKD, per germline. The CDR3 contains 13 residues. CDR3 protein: CATSENLESGYTF. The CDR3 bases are TGTGCCACCAGTGAAAACTTGGAGTCTGGCTACACCTTC.

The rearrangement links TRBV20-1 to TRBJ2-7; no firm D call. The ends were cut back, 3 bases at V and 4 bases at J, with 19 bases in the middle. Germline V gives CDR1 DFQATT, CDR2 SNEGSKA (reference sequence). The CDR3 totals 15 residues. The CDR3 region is CSASRSRRSNYEQYF. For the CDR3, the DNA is TGCAGTGCTAGTCGCTCACGGCGTAGCAATTACGAGCAGTACTTC.

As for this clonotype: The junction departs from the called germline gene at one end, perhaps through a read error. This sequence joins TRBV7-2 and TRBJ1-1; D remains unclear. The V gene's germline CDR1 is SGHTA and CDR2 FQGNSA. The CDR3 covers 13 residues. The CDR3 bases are TGTGCCAGCAGCGCGGGTTTGCAGACTGCAGCTTTCTTT. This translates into CASSAGLQTAAFF.

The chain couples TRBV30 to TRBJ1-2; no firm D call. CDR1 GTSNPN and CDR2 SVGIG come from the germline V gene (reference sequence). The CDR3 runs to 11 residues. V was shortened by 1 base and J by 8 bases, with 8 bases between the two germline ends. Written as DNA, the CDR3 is TGTGCCTGGAGTGCCGGGGAGGGCTACACCTTC. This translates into CAWSAGEGYTF.

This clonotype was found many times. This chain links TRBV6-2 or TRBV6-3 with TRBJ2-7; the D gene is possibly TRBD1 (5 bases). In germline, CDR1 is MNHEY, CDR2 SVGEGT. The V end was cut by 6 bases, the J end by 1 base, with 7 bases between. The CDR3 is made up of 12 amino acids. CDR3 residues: CASRGLSYEQYF. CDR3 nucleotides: TGTGCCAGCAGGGGGCTATCCTACGAGCAGTACTTC.

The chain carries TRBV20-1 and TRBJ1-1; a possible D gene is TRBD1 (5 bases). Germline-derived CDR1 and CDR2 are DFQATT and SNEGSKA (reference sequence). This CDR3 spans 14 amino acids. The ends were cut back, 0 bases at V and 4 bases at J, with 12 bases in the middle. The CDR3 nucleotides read TGCAGTGCTAGAGATAGCGGGGCAACCACTGAAGCTTTCTTT. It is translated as CSARDSGATTEAFF.

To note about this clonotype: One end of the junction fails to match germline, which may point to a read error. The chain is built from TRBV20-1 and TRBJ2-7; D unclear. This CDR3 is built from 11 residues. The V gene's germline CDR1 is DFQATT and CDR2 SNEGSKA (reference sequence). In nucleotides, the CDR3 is TGCAGTGCTAGAGGCCAACTATTCTCGCACTTC. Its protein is CSARGQLFSHF.

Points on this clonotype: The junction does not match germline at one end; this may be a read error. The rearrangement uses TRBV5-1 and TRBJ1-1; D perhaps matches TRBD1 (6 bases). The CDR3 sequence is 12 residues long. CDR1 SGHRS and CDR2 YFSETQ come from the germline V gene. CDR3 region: CASTQVAGAAFF. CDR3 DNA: TGTGCCAGCACACAAGTCGCGGGGGCAGCTTTCTTT.

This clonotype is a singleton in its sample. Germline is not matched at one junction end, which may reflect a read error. The CDR3 is CASSPGVTNSDAFF. The CDR3 DNA reads as TGTGCCAGCAGCCCCGGGGTCACGAATTCTGATGCTTTCTTT. V and J are TRBV7-4 and TRBJ1-1, with D hard to call. Looked up from germline, CDR1 is SGHVT and CDR2 is SQSDAQ. The length of the CDR3 is 14 residues.

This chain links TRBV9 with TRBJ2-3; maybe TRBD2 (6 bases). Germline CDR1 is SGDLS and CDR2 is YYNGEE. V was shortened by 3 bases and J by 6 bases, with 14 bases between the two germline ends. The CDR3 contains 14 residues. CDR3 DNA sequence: TGTGCCAGCAGCGATGGGACTTCCAACGATACGCAGTATTTT. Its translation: CASSDGTSNDTQYF. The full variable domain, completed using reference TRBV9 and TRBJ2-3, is DSGVTQTPKHLITATGQRVTLRCSPRSGDLSVYWYQQSLDQGLQFLIQYYNGEERAKGNILERFSAQQFPDLHSELNLSSLELGDSALYFCASSDGTSNDTQYFGPGTRLTVL.